A single sample is the source of the 10 T cell receptor beta chains below, sequenced in a study of early T cells in non-severe SARS-CoV-2 infection. Via MiXCR, TCRdb re-called the 5' RACE reads, giving one row per CDR3 protein. The profile shows roughly 33,000 distinct CDR3 sequences, 5% to 6% of them singletons. What was sequenced was whole blood. Source of these receptors: an adult who was a healthcare worker with PCR-confirmed SARS-CoV-2 infection or an uninfected control (not recorded which).

This clonotype showed up many times. The rearrangement uses TRBV7-9 and TRBJ2-1; the D is unclear. Trimming shortened V by 5 bases and J by 10 bases, and 12 bases separated the two germline ends. The germline gives CDR1 SEHNR, CDR2 FQNEAQ (reference sequence). This CDR3 has 12 amino acids. The CDR3 sequence: CASSPSLREQFF. In DNA, the CDR3 is TGTGCCAGCAGCCCGTCTCTACGGGAGCAGTTCTTC.

In its sample, this clonotype was seen many times. The rearrangement joins TRBV19 to TRBJ1-5; possible D gene TRBD1, 6 bases. CDR1 and CDR2 from the germline V gene are LNHDA and SQIVND (reference sequence). This CDR3 has 14 residues. The V and J ends lost 7 bases and 7 bases respectively, with 17 bases between them. Here the CDR3 reads CASKDSRGWQPQHF. CDR3 DNA: TGTGCCAGTAAAGATTCCAGGGGTTGGCAGCCCCAGCATTTT.

The chain combines TRBV6-2 or TRBV6-3 with TRBJ1-1; D perhaps matches TRBD1 (5 bases). The CDR3 consists of 16 residues. Per the germline V gene, CDR1 is MNHEY and CDR2 is SVGEGT. The ends were cut back, 6 bases at V and 6 bases at J, with 23 bases in the middle. The CDR3 loop is CASRLTTDSLWAEAFF. CDR3 nucleotides: TGTGCCAGCAGACTTACCACCGACAGTCTTTGGGCTGAAGCTTTCTTT.

At least ten counts were recorded for this clonotype. The rearrangement uses TRBV29-1 and TRBJ2-1; possible D gene TRBD1, 5 bases. V shed 2 bases and J shed 2 bases, with 22 bases lying between them. The germline gives CDR1 SQVTM, CDR2 ANQGSEA. CDR3 length: 18 amino acids. The CDR3, as DNA: TGCAGCGTTGAAATCGGGCAGGGTTGGGAAACAACCTACAATGAGCAGTTCTTC. Amino acid sequence: CSVEIGQGWETTYNEQFF.

This clonotype was picked up a small number of times. Written as DNA, the CDR3 is TGTGCCAGCTCACCAACACAGGGGAACACTGAAGCTTTCTTT. The encoded protein is CASSPTQGNTEAFF. This rearrangement joins TRBV18 to TRBJ1-1, with a tentative D call TRBD1 (6 bases). V was pared by 2 bases and J by 1 base, with 8 bases between. The CDR3 totals 14 residues. Germline assignment: CDR1 KGHSH and CDR2 LQKENI.

With regard to this clonotype: This may be a read error, as it is one base from a much larger clone. V usage is TRBV20-1 and J usage is TRBJ1-1, with D possibly being TRBD1 (5 bases). From germline, CDR1 is DFQATT and CDR2 SNEGSKA (reference sequence). Deletions cut 5 bases from V and 2 bases from J, with 15 bases between. The CDR3 is made up of 14 amino acids. The CDR3 is CSAPHGDSNTEAFF. CDR3 bases: TGCAGTGCTCCCCATGGAGACAGTAACACTGAAGCTTTCTTT.

This clonotype was seen a few times. The chain joins TRBV9 to TRBJ2-1; D may be TRBD2 (6 bases). V was trimmed by 0 bases and J by 0 bases, leaving 7 bases between them. Germline CDR1 SGDLS, CDR2 YYNGEE. There are 15 residues in the CDR3. This CDR3 reads CASSVAGGSYNEQFF. For the CDR3, the DNA is TGTGCCAGCAGCGTAGCCGGGGGCTCCTACAATGAGCAGTTCTTC.

This clonotype was found many times. The gene calls are TRBV11-2 and TRBJ1-1; 8 positions match TRBD1. Losses at the gene ends were 3 bases for V and 1 base for J; bases not matched to a gene: 13. This CDR3 has 18 amino acids. Germline CDR1 is SGHAT and CDR2 is FQNNGV. The CDR3 bases are TGTGCCAGCAGCTTGCGTTCGCGGACAGGGACGGGGAACACTGAAGCTTTCTTT. Amino acid sequence: CASSLRSRTGTGNTEAFF.

This clonotype showed up many times. This chain joins TRBV4-2 and TRBJ1-5; D is possibly TRBD1 (6 bases). Per germline, CDR1 LGHNA and CDR2 YNFKEQ. The CDR3 has 16 amino acids. Trimming shortened V by 0 bases and J by 5 bases, and 14 bases separated the two germline ends. This chain's CDR3 is CASSQDGGGSYQPQHF. The CDR3 DNA sequence: TGTGCCAGCAGCCAAGATGGAGGGGGGAGTTATCAGCCCCAGCATTTT.

In this sample, this clonotype turned up a few times. The chain employs TRBV10-3 and TRBJ2-1; D not resolved. The CDR3 spans 14 residues. Germline CDR1 and CDR2: ENHRY and SYGVKD. Between the trimmed V and J ends, which lost 3 bases and 8 bases, there was a span of 14 bases. CDR3 nucleotide sequence: TGTGCCATCAGTGACCCACTCCTAGGTGATGAGCAGTTCTTC. This codes for CAISDPLLGDEQFF.